This T cell receptor (beta chain) was retrieved from a study of blood T cell repertoires in COVID-19. Between the trimmed V and J ends, which lost 4 bases and 2 bases, there was a span of 9 bases. The CDR3 runs 13 residues. Germline values: CDR1 SGHDT, CDR2 YYEEEE. Using immunoSEQ multiplex PCR, the repertoire was profiled, and TCRdb retains in-frame clones only, with some absent. Among around 260,000 clones listed, 65% to 85% were seen once. The origin of this receptor is a person between 65 and 80 years old with COVID-19, enrolled during active disease. This chain connects TRBV5-6 to TRBJ1-1; D possibly corresponds to TRBD1 (6 bases). Input material: peripheral blood. The chain's CDR3 is CASSRGGNTEAFF. As DNA, the CDR3 is TGTGCCAGCAGCAGGGGGGGTAACACTGAAGCTTTCTTT.